This T cell receptor (beta chain) derives from a study of blood T cell repertoires in COVID-19 (dated by TCRdb to the early 2020s). Broadly, across the study: Samples from collaborators originated in the United States, Italy and Spain and spanned both the acute and convalescent phases of COVID-19. The material from the prospective study consisted of cDNA or gDNA derived from T cells, B-cell-depleted T cells, or PBMCs. The sample metadata nearly always contained a de-identified subject ID, COVID-19 status, age in years and sex. Deeply sampled blood TCRbeta repertoires from subjects exposed to, actively infected with, or recovered from COVID-19 were included in the dataset. A freely available public database, intended as a resource for researchers studying the immune response to SARS-CoV-2, is where the repertoires were released. The samples were drawn from the first 160 participants of the ongoing ImmuneRACE study and from over a thousand subjects provided by 6 global collaborators. HLA class I and class II types, where available, came from metadata supplied by the sample provider rather than from assay-based typing.

CDR1 and CDR2, per the germline V gene, are MNHEY and SVGAGI. V was cut back by 2 bases and J by 4 bases, leaving a gap of 12 bases between them. The cysteine opens and the phenylalanine closes a CDR3 of 14 amino acids. Kept here is only the CDR3 DNA, which spans 42 bases and is read in frame from base 1. Whole blood was collected in K2EDTA tubes by collaborating institutions according to the institutions' own protocols. For TCRbeta analysis, collaborators shipped samples in one of three forms: frozen whole blood, isolated PBMCs, or DNA extracted from either of those sample types. To note about this clone: The specificity of this receptor is unknown. No qualities accompany the bases; no much larger clone lies one base away.

Overall study results and their limits: The amount of clinical and demographic metadata varied by source and participant and was provided uncurated.

TCRbeta CDR3 regions were amplified from genomic DNA by means of the immunoSEQ Assay, a bias-controlled multiplex PCR. Per the source publication's procedure: The number of nucleated cells in each sample was estimated from the amplification of reference gene primers within the assay. To quantify the absolute abundance of each unique TCRbeta CDR3 rearrangement, sequence reads were collapsed and filtered. For each sample, productive Simpson clonality was calculated as the square root of Simpson's diversity index over productive rearrangements. TCRdb retrieved this table from immuneACCESS and kept in-frame rearrangements only. Not all clones are present; in checked studies, unresolved V genes account for under half, and no reason is known for the remainder. The V and J calls and the clone size are those of that table, but D and trimming were determined from the DNA. The sample table records some 150,000 clones; around 86% of these occur just once. Of the sample, approximately 4.1% falls within the top ten clones.

Recombination linked TRBV6-5 to TRBJ2-7, with a tentative D gene TRBD2 over 5 matching bases. The TCR originated in a woman older than 75 with acute or convalescent COVID-19. Sequencing was carried out using peripheral blood. The CDR3 corresponds to CASSYRRGGYEQYF. The sequenced DNA is TGTGCCAGCAGTTACCGCCGCGGCGGGTACGAGCAGTACTTC.